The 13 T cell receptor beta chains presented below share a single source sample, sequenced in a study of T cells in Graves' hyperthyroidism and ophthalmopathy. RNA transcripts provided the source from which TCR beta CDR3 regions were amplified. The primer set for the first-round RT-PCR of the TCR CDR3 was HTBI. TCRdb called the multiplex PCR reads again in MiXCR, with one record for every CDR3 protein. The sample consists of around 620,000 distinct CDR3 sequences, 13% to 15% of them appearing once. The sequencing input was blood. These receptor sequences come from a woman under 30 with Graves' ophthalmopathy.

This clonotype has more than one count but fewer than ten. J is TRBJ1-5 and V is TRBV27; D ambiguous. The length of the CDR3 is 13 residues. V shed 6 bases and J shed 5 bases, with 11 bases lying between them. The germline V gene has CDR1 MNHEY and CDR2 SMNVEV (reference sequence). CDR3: CASSIRWHQPQHF. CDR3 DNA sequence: TGTGCCAGCAGCATCCGGTGGCATCAGCCCCAGCATTTT.

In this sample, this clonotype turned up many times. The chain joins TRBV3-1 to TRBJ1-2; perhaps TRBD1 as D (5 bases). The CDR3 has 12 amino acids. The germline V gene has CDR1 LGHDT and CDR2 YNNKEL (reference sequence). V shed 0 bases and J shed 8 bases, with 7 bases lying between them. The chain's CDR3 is CASSQDWTGYTF. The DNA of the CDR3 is TGTGCCAGCAGCCAAGACTGGACAGGCTACACCTTC. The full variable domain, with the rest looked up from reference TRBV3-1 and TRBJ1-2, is DTAVSQTPKYLVTQMGNDKSIKCEQNLGHDTMYWYKQDSKKFLKIMFSYNNKELIINETVPNRFSPKSPDKAHLNLHINSLELGDSAVYFCASSQDWTGYTFGSGTRLTVV.

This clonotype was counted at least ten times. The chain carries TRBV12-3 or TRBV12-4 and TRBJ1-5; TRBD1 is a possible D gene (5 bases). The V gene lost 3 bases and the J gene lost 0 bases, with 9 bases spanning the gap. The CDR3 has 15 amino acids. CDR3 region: CASSLMGPSNQPQHF. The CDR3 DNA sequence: TGTGCCAGCAGTTTGATGGGGCCTAGCAATCAGCCCCAGCATTTT.

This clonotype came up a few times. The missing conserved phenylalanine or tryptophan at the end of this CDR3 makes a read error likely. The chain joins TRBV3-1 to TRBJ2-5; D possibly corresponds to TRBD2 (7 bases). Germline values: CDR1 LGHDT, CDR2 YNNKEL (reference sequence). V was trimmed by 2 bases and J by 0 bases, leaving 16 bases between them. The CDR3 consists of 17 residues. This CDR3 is CASSQMAGAEYQETQYS. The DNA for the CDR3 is TGTGCCAGCAGCCAAATGGCGGGGGCGGAGTACCAAGAGACCCAGTACTCC.

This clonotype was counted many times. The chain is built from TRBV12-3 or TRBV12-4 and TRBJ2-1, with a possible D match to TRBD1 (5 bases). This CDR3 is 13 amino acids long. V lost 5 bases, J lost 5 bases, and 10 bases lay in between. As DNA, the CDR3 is TGTGCCAGCAGTCCCAGGGAAGACAATGAGCAGTTCTTC. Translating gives CASSPREDNEQFF.

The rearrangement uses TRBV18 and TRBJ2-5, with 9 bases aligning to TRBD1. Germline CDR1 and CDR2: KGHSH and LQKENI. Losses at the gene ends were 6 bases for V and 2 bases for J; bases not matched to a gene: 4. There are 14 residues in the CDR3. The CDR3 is CASSDGTGQETQYF. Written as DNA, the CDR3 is TGTGCCAGCTCCGACGGGACAGGGCAAGAGACCCAGTACTTC.

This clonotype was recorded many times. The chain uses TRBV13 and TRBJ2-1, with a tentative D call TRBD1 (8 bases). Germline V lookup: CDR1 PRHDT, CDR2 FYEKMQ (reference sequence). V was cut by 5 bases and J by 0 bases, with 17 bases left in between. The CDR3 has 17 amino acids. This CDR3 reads CASSVRGTGSSYNEQFF. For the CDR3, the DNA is TGTGCCAGCAGCGTGCGGGGGACAGGCAGCTCCTACAATGAGCAGTTCTTC. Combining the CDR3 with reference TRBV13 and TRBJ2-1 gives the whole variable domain AAGVIQSPRHLIKEKRETATLKCYPIPRHDTVYWYQQGPGQDPQFLISFYEKMQSDKGSIPDRFSAQQFSDYHSELNMSSLELGDSALYFCASSVRGTGSSYNEQFFGPGTRLTVL.

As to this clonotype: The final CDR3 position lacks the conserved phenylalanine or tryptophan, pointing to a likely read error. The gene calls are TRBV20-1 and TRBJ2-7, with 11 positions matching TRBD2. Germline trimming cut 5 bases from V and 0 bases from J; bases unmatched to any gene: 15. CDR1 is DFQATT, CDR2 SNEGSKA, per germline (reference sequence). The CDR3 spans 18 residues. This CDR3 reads CSALRQGGLADSSYEQYS. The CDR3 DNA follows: TGCAGTGCTCTTCGACAGGGGGGACTAGCGGATAGCTCCTACGAGCAGTACTCC.

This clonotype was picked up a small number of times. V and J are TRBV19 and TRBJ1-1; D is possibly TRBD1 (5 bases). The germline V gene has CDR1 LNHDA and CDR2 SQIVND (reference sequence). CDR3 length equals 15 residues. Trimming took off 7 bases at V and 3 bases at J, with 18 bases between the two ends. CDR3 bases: TGTGCCAGTATAAGGGGCAGGGACGAGGACACTGAAGCTTTCTTT. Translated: CASIRGRDEDTEAFF.

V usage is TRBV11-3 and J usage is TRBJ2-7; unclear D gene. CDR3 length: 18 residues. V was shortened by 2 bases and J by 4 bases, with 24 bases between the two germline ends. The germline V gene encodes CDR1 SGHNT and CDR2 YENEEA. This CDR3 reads CASSLRPSDGFPTYEQYF. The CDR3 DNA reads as TGTGCCAGCAGCTTAAGACCCTCGGACGGTTTCCCAACTTACGAGCAGTACTTC.

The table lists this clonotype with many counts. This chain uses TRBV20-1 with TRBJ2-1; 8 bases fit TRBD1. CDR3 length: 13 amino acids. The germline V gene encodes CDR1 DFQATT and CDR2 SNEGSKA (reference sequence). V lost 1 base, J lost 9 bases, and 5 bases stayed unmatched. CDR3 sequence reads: CSARARGRSEQFF. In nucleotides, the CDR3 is TGCAGTGCTAGAGCCAGGGGGCGGAGTGAGCAGTTCTTC.

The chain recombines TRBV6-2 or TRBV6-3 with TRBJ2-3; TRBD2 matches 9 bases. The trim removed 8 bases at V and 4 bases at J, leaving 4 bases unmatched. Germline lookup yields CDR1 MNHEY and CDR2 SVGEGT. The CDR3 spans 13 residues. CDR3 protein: CASRGRVADTQYF. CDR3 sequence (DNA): TGTGCCAGCCGCGGGAGGGTGGCAGATACGCAGTATTTT.

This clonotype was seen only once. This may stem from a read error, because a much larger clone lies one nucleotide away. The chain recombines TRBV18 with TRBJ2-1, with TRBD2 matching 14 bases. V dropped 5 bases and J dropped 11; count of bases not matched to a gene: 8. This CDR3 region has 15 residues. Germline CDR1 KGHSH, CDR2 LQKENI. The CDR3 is CASSTGGTSGRKQFF. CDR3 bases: TGTGCCAGCTCAACAGGCGGGACTAGCGGGAGAAAGCAGTTCTTC.